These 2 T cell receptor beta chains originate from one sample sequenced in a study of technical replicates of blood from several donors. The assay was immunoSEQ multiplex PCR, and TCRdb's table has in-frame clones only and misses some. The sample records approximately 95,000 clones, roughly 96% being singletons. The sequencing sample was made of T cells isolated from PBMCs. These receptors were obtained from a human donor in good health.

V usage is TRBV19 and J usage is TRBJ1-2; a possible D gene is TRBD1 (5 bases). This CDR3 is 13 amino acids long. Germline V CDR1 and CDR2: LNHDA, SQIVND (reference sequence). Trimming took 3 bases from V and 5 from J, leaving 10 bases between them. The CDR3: CASSIGTGYGYTF. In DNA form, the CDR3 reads TGTGCCAGTAGTATCGGGACTGGATATGGCTACACCTTC. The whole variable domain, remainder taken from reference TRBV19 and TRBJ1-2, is DGGITQSPKYLFRKEGQNVTLSCEQNLNHDAMYWYRQDPGQGLRLIYYSQIVNDFQKGDIAEGYSVSREKKESFPLTVTSAQKNPTAFYLCASSIGTGYGYTFGSGTRLTVV.

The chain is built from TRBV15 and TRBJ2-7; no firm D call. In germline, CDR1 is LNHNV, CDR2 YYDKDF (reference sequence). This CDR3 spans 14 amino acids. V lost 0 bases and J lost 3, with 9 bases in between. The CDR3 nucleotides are TGTGCCACCAGCAGAGAAGCACTTAACTACGAGCAGTACTTC. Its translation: CATSREALNYEQYF.